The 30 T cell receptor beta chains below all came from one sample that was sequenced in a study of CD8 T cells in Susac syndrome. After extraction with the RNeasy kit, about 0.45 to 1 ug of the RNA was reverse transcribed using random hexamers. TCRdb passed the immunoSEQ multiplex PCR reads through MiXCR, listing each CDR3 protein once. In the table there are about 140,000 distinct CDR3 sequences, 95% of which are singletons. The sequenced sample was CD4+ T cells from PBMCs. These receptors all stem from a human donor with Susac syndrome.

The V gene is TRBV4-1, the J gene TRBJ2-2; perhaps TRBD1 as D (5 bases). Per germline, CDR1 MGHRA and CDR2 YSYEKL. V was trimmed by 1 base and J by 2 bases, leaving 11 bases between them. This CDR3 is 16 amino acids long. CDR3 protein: CASSQVHRSNTGELFF. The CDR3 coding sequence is TGCGCCAGCAGCCAAGTGCACAGGTCAAACACCGGGGAGCTGTTTTTT.

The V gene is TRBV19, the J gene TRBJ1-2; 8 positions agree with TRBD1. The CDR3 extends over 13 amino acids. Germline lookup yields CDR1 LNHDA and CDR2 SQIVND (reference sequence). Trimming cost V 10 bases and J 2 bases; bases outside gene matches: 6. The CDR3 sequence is CATQQGVNYGYTF. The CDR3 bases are TGTGCCACCCAACAGGGGGTAAACTATGGCTACACCTTC.

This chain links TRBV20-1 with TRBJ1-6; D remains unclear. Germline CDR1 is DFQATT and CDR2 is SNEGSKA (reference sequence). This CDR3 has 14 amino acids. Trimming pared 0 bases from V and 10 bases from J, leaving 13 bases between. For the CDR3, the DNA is TGCAGTGCTAGAGATCATGAGAGGGCATCACCCCTCCACTTT. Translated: CSARDHERASPLHF.

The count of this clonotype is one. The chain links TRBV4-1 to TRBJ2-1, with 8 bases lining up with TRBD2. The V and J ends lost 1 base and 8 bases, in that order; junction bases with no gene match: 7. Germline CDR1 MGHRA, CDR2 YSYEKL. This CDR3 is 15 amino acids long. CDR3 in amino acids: CASSQVGLVTYEQFF. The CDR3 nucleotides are TGCGCCAGCAGCCAAGTGGGACTAGTGACCTATGAGCAGTTCTTC.

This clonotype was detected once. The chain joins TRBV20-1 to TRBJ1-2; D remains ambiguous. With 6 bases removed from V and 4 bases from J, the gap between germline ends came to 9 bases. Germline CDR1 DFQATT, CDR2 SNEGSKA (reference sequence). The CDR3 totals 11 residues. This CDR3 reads CSAPTTYGYTF. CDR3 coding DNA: TGCAGTGCCCCGACGACCTATGGCTACACCTTC.

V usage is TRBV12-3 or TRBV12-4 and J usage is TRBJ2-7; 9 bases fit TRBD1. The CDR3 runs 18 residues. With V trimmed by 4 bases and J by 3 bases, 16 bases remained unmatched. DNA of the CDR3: TGTGCCAGCAGTTACCGACTCCTACAGGGGGCCCATGACTACGAGCAGTACTTC. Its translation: CASSYRLLQGAHDYEQYF.

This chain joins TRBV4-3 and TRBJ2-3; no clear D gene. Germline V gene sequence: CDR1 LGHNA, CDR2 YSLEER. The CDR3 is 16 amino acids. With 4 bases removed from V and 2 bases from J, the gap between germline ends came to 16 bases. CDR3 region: CASSPPGHPYTDTQYF. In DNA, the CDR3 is TGCGCCAGCAGCCCCCCCGGGCATCCTTACACAGATACGCAGTATTTT.

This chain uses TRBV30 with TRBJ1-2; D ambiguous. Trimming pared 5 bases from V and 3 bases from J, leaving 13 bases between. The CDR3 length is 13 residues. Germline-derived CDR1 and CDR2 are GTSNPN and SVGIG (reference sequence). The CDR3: CAWDLATYYGYTF. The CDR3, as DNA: TGTGCCTGGGACCTGGCGACTTACTATGGCTACACCTTC.

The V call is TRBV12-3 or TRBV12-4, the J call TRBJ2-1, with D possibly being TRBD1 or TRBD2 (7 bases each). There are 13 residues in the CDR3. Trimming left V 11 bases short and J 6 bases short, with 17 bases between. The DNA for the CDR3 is TGTGCCTCCAGGGGGGCGGGAGCCAATGAGCAGTTCTTC. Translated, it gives CASRGAGANEQFF.

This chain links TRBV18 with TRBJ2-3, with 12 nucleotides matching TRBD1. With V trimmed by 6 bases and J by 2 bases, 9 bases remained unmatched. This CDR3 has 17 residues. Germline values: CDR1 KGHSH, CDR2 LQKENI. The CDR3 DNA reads TGTGCCAGCTCCCTCCGGGACAGGGGGCCGTTCACAGATACGCAGTATTTT. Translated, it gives CASSLRDRGPFTDTQYF.

The DNA for the CDR3 is TGTGCCAGAAGCCTCTCAACCGGGGAGCTGTTTTTT. Its translation: CARSLSTGELFF. The V gene is TRBV5-3, the J gene TRBJ2-2; D gene uncertain. TRBV5-3 is given ORF status, its function remaining uncertain. V was clipped by 4 bases and J by 5 bases, with 6 bases between them. The CDR3 covers 12 residues.

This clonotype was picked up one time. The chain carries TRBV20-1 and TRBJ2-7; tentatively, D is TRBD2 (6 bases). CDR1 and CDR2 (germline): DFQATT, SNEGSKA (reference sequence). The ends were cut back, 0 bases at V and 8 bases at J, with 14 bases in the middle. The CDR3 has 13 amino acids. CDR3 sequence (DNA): TGCAGTGCTAGAGAGAGCAGAGGAGGGCAGCAGTACTTC. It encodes CSARESRGGQQYF.

The DNA of the CDR3 is TGTGCCTGGAGTGTGCGGGGGGCGGCAACTGGCTACACCTTC. This gives the protein CAWSVRGAATGYTF. The chain employs TRBV30 and TRBJ1-2; TRBD1 is a possible D gene (6 bases). CDR1 is GTSNPN, CDR2 SVGIG, per germline (reference sequence). The CDR3 is 14 amino acids. Between the trimmed V and J ends, which lost 0 bases and 7 bases, there was a span of 15 bases.

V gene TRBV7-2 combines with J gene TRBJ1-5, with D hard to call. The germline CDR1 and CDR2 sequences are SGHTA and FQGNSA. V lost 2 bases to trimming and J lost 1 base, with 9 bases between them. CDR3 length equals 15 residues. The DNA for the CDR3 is TGTGCCAGCAGCTTAAGCGTGGGAAGCAATCAGCCCCAGCATTTT. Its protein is CASSLSVGSNQPQHF. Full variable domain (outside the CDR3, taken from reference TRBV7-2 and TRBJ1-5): GAGVSQSPSNKVTEKGKDVELRCDPISGHTALYWYRQSLGQGLEFLIYFQGNSAPDKSGLPSDRFSAERTGGSVSTLTIQRTQQEDSAVYLCASSLSVGSNQPQHFGDGTRLSIL.

In DNA, the CDR3 is TGTGCCAGCAGCGAGGGACAGATCTATGGCTACACCTTC. Amino acids: CASSEGQIYGYTF. This sequence joins TRBV2 and TRBJ1-2; TRBD1 aligns across 7 bases. Germline CDR1 SNHLY, CDR2 FYNNEI. With V trimmed by 6 bases and J by 4 bases, 5 bases remained unmatched. This CDR3 region has 13 residues.

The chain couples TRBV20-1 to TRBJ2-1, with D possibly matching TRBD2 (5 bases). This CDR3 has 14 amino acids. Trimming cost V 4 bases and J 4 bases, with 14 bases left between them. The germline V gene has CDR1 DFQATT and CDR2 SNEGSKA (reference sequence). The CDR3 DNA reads TGCAGTGCTACCCTGCAAGCGGATTACAATGAGCAGTTCTTC. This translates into CSATLQADYNEQFF.

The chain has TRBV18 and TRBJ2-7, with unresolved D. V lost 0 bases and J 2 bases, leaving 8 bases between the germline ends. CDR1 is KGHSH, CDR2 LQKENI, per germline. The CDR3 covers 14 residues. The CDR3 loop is CASSPPSHAYEQYF. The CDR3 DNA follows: TGTGCCAGCTCACCACCGAGCCATGCCTACGAGCAGTACTTC.

This CDR3 is CSVKGGYEQYF. CDR3 DNA: TGCAGCGTTAAGGGCGGCTACGAGCAGTACTTC. The genes are TRBV29-1 and TRBJ2-7; D gene ambiguous. CDR3 length: 11 amino acids. Between the trimmed V and J ends, which lost 5 bases and 3 bases, there was a span of 8 bases. Germline V CDR1 and CDR2: SQVTM, ANQGSEA.

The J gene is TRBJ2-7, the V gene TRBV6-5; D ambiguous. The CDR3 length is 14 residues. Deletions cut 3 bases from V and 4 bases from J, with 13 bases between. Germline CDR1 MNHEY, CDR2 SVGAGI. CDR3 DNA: TGTGCCAGCAGTTATTCGGCCAGGTTTTACGAGCAGTACTTC. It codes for CASSYSARFYEQYF.

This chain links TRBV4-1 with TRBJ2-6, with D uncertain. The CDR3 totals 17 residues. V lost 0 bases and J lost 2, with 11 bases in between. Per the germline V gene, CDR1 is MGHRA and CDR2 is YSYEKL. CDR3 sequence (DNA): TGCGCCAGCAGCCAAGATCCGCGAGTAGCTGGGGCCAACGTCCTGACTTTC. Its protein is CASSQDPRVAGANVLTF.

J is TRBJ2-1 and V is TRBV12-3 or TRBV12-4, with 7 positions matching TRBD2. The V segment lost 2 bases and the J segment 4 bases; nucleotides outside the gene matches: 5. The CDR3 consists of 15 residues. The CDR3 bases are TGTGCCAGCAGTTTATCGGCTAGCGGATACAATGAGCAGTTCTTC. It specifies CASSLSASGYNEQFF.

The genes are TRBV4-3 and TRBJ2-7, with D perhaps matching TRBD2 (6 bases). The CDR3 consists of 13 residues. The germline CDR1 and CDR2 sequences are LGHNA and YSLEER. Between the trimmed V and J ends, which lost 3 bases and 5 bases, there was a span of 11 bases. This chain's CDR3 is CASSHTGDHEQYF. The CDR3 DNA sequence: TGCGCCAGCAGCCACACGGGGGACCACGAGCAGTACTTC.

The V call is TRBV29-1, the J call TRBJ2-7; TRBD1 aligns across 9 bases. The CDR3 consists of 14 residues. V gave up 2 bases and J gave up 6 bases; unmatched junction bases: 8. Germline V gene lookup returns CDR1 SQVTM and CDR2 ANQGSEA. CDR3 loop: CSVEHGTGSSEQYF. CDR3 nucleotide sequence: TGCAGCGTTGAACACGGGACAGGGTCATCCGAGCAGTACTTC.

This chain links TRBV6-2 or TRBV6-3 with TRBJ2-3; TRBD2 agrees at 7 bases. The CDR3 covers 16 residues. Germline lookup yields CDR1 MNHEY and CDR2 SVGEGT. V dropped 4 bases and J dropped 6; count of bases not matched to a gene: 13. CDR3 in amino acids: CASSSPRRLAPDTQYF. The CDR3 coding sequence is TGTGCCAGCAGTTCTCCGAGGCGACTAGCTCCGGATACGCAGTATTTT.

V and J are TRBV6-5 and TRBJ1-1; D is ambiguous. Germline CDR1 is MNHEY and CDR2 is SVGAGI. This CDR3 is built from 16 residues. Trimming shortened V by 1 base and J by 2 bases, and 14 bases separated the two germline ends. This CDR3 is CASSYLDLRGNTEAFF. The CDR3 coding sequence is TGTGCCAGCAGTTACTTGGATCTGCGGGGAAACACTGAAGCTTTCTTT.

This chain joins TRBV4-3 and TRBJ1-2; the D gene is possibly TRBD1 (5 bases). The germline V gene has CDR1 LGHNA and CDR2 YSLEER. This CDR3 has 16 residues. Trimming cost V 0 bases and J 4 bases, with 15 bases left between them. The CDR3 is CASSQDIVAGTYGYTF. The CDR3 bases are TGCGCCAGCAGCCAAGATATAGTCGCAGGGACCTATGGCTACACCTTC.

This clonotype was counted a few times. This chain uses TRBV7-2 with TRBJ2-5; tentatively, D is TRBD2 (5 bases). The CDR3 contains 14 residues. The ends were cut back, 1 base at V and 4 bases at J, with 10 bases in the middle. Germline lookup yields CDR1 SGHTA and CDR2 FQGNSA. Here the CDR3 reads CASSLGSSRETQYF. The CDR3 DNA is TGTGCCAGCAGCTTAGGCTCTAGCCGAGAGACCCAGTACTTC. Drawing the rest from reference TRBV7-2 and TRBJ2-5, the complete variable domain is GAGVSQSPSNKVTEKGKDVELRCDPISGHTALYWYRQSLGQGLEFLIYFQGNSAPDKSGLPSDRFSAERTGGSVSTLTIQRTQQEDSAVYLCASSLGSSRETQYFGPGTRLLVL.

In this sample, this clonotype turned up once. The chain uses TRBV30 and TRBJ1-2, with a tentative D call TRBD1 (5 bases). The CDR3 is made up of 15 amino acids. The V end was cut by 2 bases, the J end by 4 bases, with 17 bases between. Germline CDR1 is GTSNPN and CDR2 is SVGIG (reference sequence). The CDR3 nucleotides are TGTGCCTGGAGTCCTACGGGGCCTTCGGGCTATGGCTACACCTTC. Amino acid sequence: CAWSPTGPSGYGYTF.

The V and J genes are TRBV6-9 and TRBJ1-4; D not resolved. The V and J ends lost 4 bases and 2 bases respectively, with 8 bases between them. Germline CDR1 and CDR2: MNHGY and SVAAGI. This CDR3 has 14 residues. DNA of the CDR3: TGTGCCAGCAGTTGCAGAACGACTAATGAAAAACTGTTTTTT. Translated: CASSCRTTNEKLFF.

CDR3 residues: CASTLGYNQPQHF. CDR3 sequence (DNA): TGTGCCAGCACCCTAGGGTACAATCAGCCCCAGCATTTT. The rearrangement links TRBV6-6 to TRBJ1-5; D not certain. The CDR3 covers 13 residues. Germline V CDR1 and CDR2: MNHNY, SVGAGI (reference sequence). Trimming removed 7 bases from V and 3 bases from J, with 10 bases in between.